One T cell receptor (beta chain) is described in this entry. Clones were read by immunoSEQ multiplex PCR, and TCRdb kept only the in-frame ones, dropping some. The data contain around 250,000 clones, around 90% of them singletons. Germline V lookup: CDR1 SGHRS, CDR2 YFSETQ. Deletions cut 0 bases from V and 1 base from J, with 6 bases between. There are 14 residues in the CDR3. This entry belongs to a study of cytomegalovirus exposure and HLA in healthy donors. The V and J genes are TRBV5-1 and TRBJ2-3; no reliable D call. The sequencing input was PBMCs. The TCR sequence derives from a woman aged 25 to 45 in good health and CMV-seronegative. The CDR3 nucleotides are TGCGCCAGCAGCTTGGGACACCGCACAGATACGCAGTATTTT. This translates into CASSLGHRTDTQYF.